This T cell receptor (beta chain) was identified in a study of blood T cell repertoires in COVID-19. Study summary: Spain, Italy and the United States supplied samples that represented acute and convalescent COVID-19.

TCRdb keeps only in-frame clones here, not all; method: immunoSEQ multiplex PCR. The sample holds 490,000 or so clones; around nine tenths are singletons and the top ten take 1.5% to 2%. The participants were between roughly 18 and 100 years old and came from some 23 US areas. CDR1 and CDR2 from the germline V gene are MNHEY and SVGEGT. This CDR3 region has 15 residues. With 4 bases removed from V and 3 bases from J, the gap between germline ends came to 16 bases. Source material: PBMCs or T cells enriched from blood (not recorded which). The clonotype was recovered from a woman aged 40 to 50 who had recovered from COVID-19. This rearrangement joins TRBV6-2 or TRBV6-3 to TRBJ2-7; tentative D call: TRBD1 (8 bases). In DNA, the CDR3 is TGTGCCAGCAGTTTTGGACAGGGAGGGAACTACGAGCAGTACTTC. This codes for CASSFGQGGNYEQYF.